These 12 T cell receptor beta chains were all obtained from the same sample, sequenced in a study of molecular identifiers for immune sequencing clone quantification. TCRdb itself ran the PCR reads through MiXCR, one entry per CDR3 protein. The table records about 640,000 distinct CDR3 sequences, around 20% of them present only once. Sequenced material: naive CD8+ T cells from blood, with Jurkat cell RNA spiked in. Subset: FACS-sorted CD8+CD4-CCR7+CD45RA+ naive T cells. The receptors shown here come from a human donor in good health. Some libraries in this study had Jurkat cell RNA spiked in.

This clonotype was counted between two and nine times. The chain joins TRBV18 to TRBJ2-7, with D perhaps TRBD1 (6 bases). V was trimmed by 4 bases and J by 3 bases, leaving 16 bases between them. The CDR3 is 15 amino acids. Germline values: CDR1 KGHSH, CDR2 LQKENI. The CDR3 loop is CASSLSGDPVYEQYF. The CDR3, as DNA: TGTGCCAGCTCACTATCAGGGGATCCCGTCTACGAGCAGTACTTC.

The rearrangement links TRBV13 to TRBJ2-7, with 9 bases lining up with TRBD1. CDR3 length: 14 amino acids. Germline V gene data show CDR1 as PRHDT and CDR2 as FYEKMQ (reference sequence). V lost 4 bases to trimming and J lost 5 bases; unmatched junction nucleotides: 6. CDR3 sequence: CASSSGTGKDEQYF. In nucleotides, the CDR3 is TGTGCCAGCAGCTCCGGGACAGGGAAAGACGAGCAGTACTTC.

This clonotype was seen repeatedly, ten times or more. The V call is TRBV5-5, the J call TRBJ1-3, with D perhaps matching TRBD1 (5 bases). V shed 0 bases and J shed 0 bases, with 10 bases lying between them. This CDR3 comprises 16 residues. Germline V gene sequence: CDR1 SGHKS, CDR2 YYEKEE (reference sequence). The CDR3 spells CASSLGQQPSGNTIYF. The CDR3 nucleotides read TGTGCCAGCAGCTTGGGACAGCAACCCTCTGGAAACACCATATATTTT.

In this sample, this clonotype turned up many times. V gene TRBV7-2 combines with J gene TRBJ2-3, with 14 bases matching TRBD2. This CDR3 is 15 amino acids long. Germline loops: CDR1 SGHTA, CDR2 FQGNSA. With V trimmed by 5 bases and J by 6 bases, 4 bases remained unmatched. CDR3 region: CASSMTSGGADTQYF. CDR3 coding DNA: TGTGCCAGCAGCATGACTAGCGGGGGGGCTGATACGCAGTATTTT.

A remark on this clonotype: Being one base from a much bigger clone, this may be a read error. The chain employs TRBV18 and TRBJ2-1; no definite D call. This CDR3 is built from 13 residues. Germline V gene data show CDR1 as KGHSH and CDR2 as LQKENI. Trimming removed 5 bases from V and 5 bases from J, with 10 bases in between. The CDR3 here is CASSSVPDNEQFF. Written as DNA, the CDR3 is TGTGCCAGCTCATCAGTGCCGGACAATGAGCAGTTCTTC.

The rearrangement joins TRBV27 to TRBJ1-1; D perhaps matches TRBD1 (6 bases). Per the germline V gene, CDR1 is MNHEY and CDR2 is SMNVEV (reference sequence). Trimming removed 5 bases at V and 11 bases at J, with 18 bases between. The CDR3 runs 13 residues. The CDR3 region is CASSPSTGLGAFF. The CDR3 DNA is TGTGCCAGCAGTCCCTCGACAGGTCTTGGGGCTTTCTTT.

At least ten counts were recorded for this clonotype. The rearrangement uses TRBV30 and TRBJ2-7; the D call may be TRBD1 or TRBD2 (5 bases each). Germline loops: CDR1 GTSNPN, CDR2 SVGIG (reference sequence). There are 14 residues in the CDR3. The V end was cut by 0 bases, the J end by 6 bases, with 15 bases between. The CDR3 DNA follows: TGTGCCTGGAGTGTACACATGGGGACGACCGAGCAGTACTTC. This sequence encodes CAWSVHMGTTEQYF.

The rearrangement uses TRBV29-1 and TRBJ2-7; TRBD1 is a possible D gene (6 bases). The V end lost 8 bases, the J end lost 4 bases, and 15 bases lay between the germline ends. CDR3 length: 12 amino acids. Germline V gene lookup returns CDR1 SQVTM and CDR2 ANQGSEA. CDR3 in DNA: TGCAGCTACCGGGACATTACTTACGAGCAGTACTTC. This encodes CSYRDITYEQYF.

About this clonotype: This sequence may be a read error, since a much larger clone differs from it by one base. This chain uses TRBV2 with TRBJ1-1; D not certain. This CDR3 region has 13 residues. From germline, CDR1 is SNHLY and CDR2 FYNNEI. CDR3 nucleotide sequence: TGTGCCAGCAGTAAACCTCTGGAAACTGAAGCTCTCTTT. It translates to CASSKPLETEALF.

This clonotype was counted only a few times. The V and J genes are TRBV5-1 and TRBJ1-2; maybe TRBD1 (5 bases). The CDR3 totals 16 residues. The germline gives CDR1 SGHRS, CDR2 YFSETQ. Trimming removed 4 bases at V and 2 bases at J, with 18 bases between. The CDR3 protein is CASSPRKGGVNYGYTF. The CDR3 region has the DNA TGCGCCAGCAGCCCTAGGAAAGGAGGGGTGAACTATGGCTACACCTTC.

This clonotype was recorded only once. Possible read error: a much larger clone is one base away. Without the conserved terminal phenylalanine or tryptophan, this CDR3 likely stems from a read error. The J gene is TRBJ1-1, the V gene TRBV7-7, with D uncertain. CDR1 is SSHAT, CDR2 FNYEAQ, per germline (reference sequence). The CDR3 sequence is 13 residues long. The CDR3 region has the DNA TGTGCTAGCAGCTTAAGTTTGAGCACTGAAGCTTTCTTG. The encoded protein is CASSLSLSTEAFL.

This clonotype came up many times. This chain's CDR3 is CASSLEVDSQETQYF. In nucleotides, the CDR3 is TGTGCCAGCAGCTTAGAAGTAGACAGTCAAGAGACCCAGTACTTC. The chain carries TRBV7-9 and TRBJ2-5; weak D call: TRBD1 (5 bases). The V end lost 1 base, the J end lost 2 bases, and 11 bases lay between the germline ends. Germline CDR1 reads SEHNR; CDR2 reads FQNEAQ (reference sequence). The CDR3 totals 15 residues.